The 7 T cell receptor beta chains below all came from one sample that was sequenced in a study of T cell repertoires in cytomegalovirus infection. TCRdb ran MiXCR on the reads and lists one entry per CDR3 protein. The sample consists of some 400,000 distinct CDR3 sequences, around a sixth of them appearing once. The sample comprised PBMCs. These receptors came from a human donor in good health (CMV status not recorded). Some clones in this sample may be carry-over from other donors' samples.

This clonotype was detected a few times. The CDR3: CASSLEGLAGEAYDEQYF. In nucleotides, the CDR3 is TGTGCCAGCAGCTTAGAGGGACTAGCGGGAGAAGCCTACGATGAGCAGTACTTC. The V and J genes are TRBV7-8 and TRBJ2-7; the match to TRBD2 covers 14 bases. The germline CDR1 and CDR2 sequences are SGHVS and FQNEAQ. Losses at the gene ends were 1 base for V and 7 bases for J; bases not matched to a gene: 12. This CDR3 is built from 18 residues.

This clonotype was seen repeatedly, ten times or more. The chain has TRBV7-2 and TRBJ2-7, with 10 positions matching TRBD2. CDR1 and CDR2 (germline): SGHTA, FQGNSA. The V gene end was trimmed by 4 bases and the J gene end by 1 base; junction bases not matched to a gene: 4. The CDR3 runs 15 residues. The CDR3: CASSSGLAFSYEQYF. The CDR3 nucleotides read TGTGCCAGCAGCTCGGGACTAGCGTTTTCCTACGAGCAGTACTTC. The whole variable domain, filled in from reference TRBV7-2 and TRBJ2-7, reads GAGVSQSPSNKVTEKGKDVELRCDPISGHTALYWYRQSLGQGLEFLIYFQGNSAPDKSGLPSDRFSAERTGGSVSTLTIQRTQQEDSAVYLCASSSGLAFSYEQYFGPGTRLTVT.

This clonotype was seen at least ten times. This sequence joins TRBV19 and TRBJ2-5, with 8 bases lining up with TRBD2. The CDR3 totals 16 residues. The V gene's germline CDR1 is LNHDA and CDR2 SQIVND (reference sequence). V shed 3 bases and J 4 bases; nucleotides not matched to a gene: 10. The CDR3 DNA follows: TGTGCCAGTAGTATGGGACCGGGACTAGTAGGAGAGACCCAGTACTTC. This sequence encodes CASSMGPGLVGETQYF.

This sequence joins TRBV2 and TRBJ1-1; D not certain. The CDR3 extends over 14 amino acids. The germline V gene encodes CDR1 SNHLY and CDR2 FYNNEI. Trimming took 8 bases from V and 1 from J, leaving 14 bases between them. This CDR3 reads CASGVTMGNTEAFF. In DNA, the CDR3 is TGTGCCAGCGGGGTCACCATGGGGAACACTGAAGCTTTCTTT. Full variable domain (missing parts from reference TRBV2 and TRBJ1-1): EPEVTQTPSHQVTQMGQEVILRCVPISNHLYFYWYRQILGQKVEFLVSFYNNEISEKSEIFDDQFSVERPDGSNFTLKIRSTKLEDSAMYFCASGVTMGNTEAFFGQGTRLTVV.

The V and J genes are TRBV29-1 and TRBJ1-2; TRBD1 might be the D (6 bases). Germline V gene sequence: CDR1 SQVTM, CDR2 ANQGSEA. The CDR3 has 17 residues. V was trimmed by 0 bases and J by 4 bases, leaving 21 bases between them. The CDR3 here is CSVEDPNLRDKAYGYTF. CDR3 in DNA: TGCAGCGTTGAAGACCCTAACCTCCGGGACAAGGCCTATGGCTACACCTTC.

The gene calls are TRBV10-3 and TRBJ2-3; TRBD2 might be the D (5 bases). The CDR3 covers 13 residues. Germline V gene sequence: CDR1 ENHRY, CDR2 SYGVKD. V was clipped by 4 bases and J by 4 bases, with 9 bases between them. In DNA, the CDR3 is TGTGCCATCAGTGCCCGAGGGCCAGATACGCAGTATTTT. Translated, it gives CAISARGPDTQYF.

This clonotype came up a few times. The chain is built from TRBV7-9 and TRBJ2-5; 7 bases match TRBD1. The CDR3 contains 18 residues. Trimming at V came to 2 bases and at J to 5 bases, leaving 17 bases not matched to a gene. Per the germline V gene, CDR1 is SEHNR and CDR2 is FQNEAQ (reference sequence). CDR3 sequence reads: CASSLPLQQGLVEETQYF. CDR3 nucleotides: TGTGCCAGCAGCTTACCTCTCCAACAGGGGTTAGTAGAGGAGACCCAGTACTTC.